These 18 T cell receptor beta chains share one sample of origin, sequenced in a study of CD8+ T cells in alopecia areata. In each case, RNA was isolated and then reverse transcribed into cDNA as the sequencing template. Assay used: immunoSEQ multiplex PCR; TCRdb lists only in-frame clones, some missing. The sample shows 140,000 to 150,000 clones, over 70% of them seen only once. This specimen consisted of CD8+ T cells sorted from blood, obtained at week 0. The receptors derive from a human donor with alopecia areata.

This rearrangement joins TRBV27 to TRBJ2-5; D tentatively reads TRBD1 or TRBD2 (5 bases each). The V end was cut by 5 bases, the J end by 4 bases, with 14 bases between. Germline-derived CDR1 and CDR2 are MNHEY and SMNVEV (reference sequence). The CDR3 is made up of 14 amino acids. CDR3 region: CASSPPGTLETQYF. The CDR3 DNA sequence: TGTGCCAGCAGTCCTCCGGGGACCCTAGAGACCCAGTACTTC.

The chain couples TRBV27 to TRBJ2-7; TRBD2 matches 7 bases. Germline V gene data show CDR1 as MNHEY and CDR2 as SMNVEV (reference sequence). CDR3 length: 15 residues. Trimming removed 5 bases from V and 3 bases from J; junction bases left unmatched: 10. The CDR3 DNA sequence: TGTGCCAGCAGTCCGAAAACTAGCGTGGGCTACGAGCAGTACTTC. It codes for CASSPKTSVGYEQYF.

This clone has only one observation. This chain links TRBV23-1 with TRBJ2-3; 9 nucleotides align to TRBD2. TRBV23-1 is given ORF status, its function remaining uncertain. The trim removed 10 bases at V and 3 bases at J, leaving 8 bases unmatched. This CDR3 is built from 14 residues. The CDR3 sequence is CATLPAGGTDTQYF. The CDR3 DNA follows: TGCGCCACCCTCCCAGCGGGAGGAACAGATACGCAGTATTTT.

The V call is TRBV9, the J call TRBJ2-4, with D perhaps matching TRBD1 (7 bases). CDR1 and CDR2 (germline): SGDLS, YYNGEE. V was clipped by 0 bases and J by 2 bases, with 12 bases between them. The CDR3 contains 16 residues. In DNA form, the CDR3 reads TGTGCCAGCAGCGTAGAAGGAGGGGGCTCCAAAAACATTCAGTACTTC. Its protein product is CASSVEGGGSKNIQYF.

The chain couples TRBV29-1 to TRBJ2-7; the D is unclear. The V end lost 1 base, the J end lost 0 bases, and 13 bases lay between the germline ends. Germline V gene data show CDR1 as SQVTM and CDR2 as ANQGSEA. The CDR3 totals 15 residues. The CDR3 DNA reads as TGCAGCGTTGAAGGGGTTTCACAAAGCTCCTACGAGCAGTACTTC. As protein: CSVEGVSQSSYEQYF.

This clone was picked up a small number of times. The same CDR3 arises from other DNA sequences in this sample as well. The V gene is TRBV27, the J gene TRBJ2-4; D is undetermined. The germline V gene has CDR1 MNHEY and CDR2 SMNVEV (reference sequence). The CDR3 runs to 11 residues. V lost 3 bases, J lost 6 bases, and 3 bases lay in between. The CDR3 region is CASSFGNIQYF. CDR3 DNA: TGTGCCAGCAGTTTCGGAAACATTCAGTACTTC.

The chain is built from TRBV29-1 and TRBJ1-1, with 12 bases that match TRBD1. V lost 6 bases and J lost 0; bases outside the gene matches: 8. The germline CDR1 and CDR2 sequences are SQVTM and ANQGSEA. This CDR3 comprises 16 residues. CDR3 residues: CSVIGTGGFMNTEAFF. The CDR3 bases are TGCAGCGTAATAGGGACAGGGGGCTTCATGAACACTGAAGCTTTCTTT.

This clone was seen just once. The rearrangement uses TRBV30 and TRBJ2-7; D may correspond to TRBD1 or TRBD2 (5 bases each). Germline CDR1 and CDR2: GTSNPN and SVGIG (reference sequence). This CDR3 comprises 14 residues. The V gene lost 8 bases and the J gene lost 3 bases, with 20 bases spanning the gap. The CDR3 region is CAGGSTADLYEQYF. In DNA form, the CDR3 reads TGTGCCGGGGGATCGACAGCGGACCTCTACGAGCAGTACTTC.

The chain couples TRBV7-9 to TRBJ1-3; no clear D. Germline CDR1 and CDR2: SEHNR and FQNEAQ (reference sequence). CDR3 length equals 15 residues. V was cut by 6 bases and J by 1 base, with 13 bases left in between. CDR3 in amino acids: CASRSTGISGNTIYF. CDR3 coding DNA: TGTGCCAGCAGAAGTACTGGGATTTCTGGAAACACCATATATTTT. The full variable domain, with the rest looked up from reference TRBV7-9 and TRBJ1-3, is DTGVSQNPRHKITKRGQNVTFRCDPISEHNRLYWYRQTLGQGPEFLTYFQNEAQLEKSRLLSDRFSAERPKGSFSTLEIQRTEQGDSAMYLCASRSTGISGNTIYFGEGSWLTVV.

V is TRBV30 and J is TRBJ2-1; D perhaps matches TRBD1 (5 bases). This CDR3 is built from 14 residues. The germline CDR1 and CDR2 sequences are GTSNPN and SVGIG (reference sequence). Trimming removed 0 bases from V and 6 bases from J, with 12 bases in between. CDR3 sequence (DNA): TGTGCCTGGAGTGTACTGACAGCTTCCAATGAGCAGTTCTTC. Amino acids: CAWSVLTASNEQFF.

The V gene is TRBV7-9, the J gene TRBJ2-7, with D possibly TRBD1 on 6 matching bases. CDR3 length: 13 residues. Germline V gives CDR1 SEHNR, CDR2 FQNEAQ (reference sequence). Trimming stripped 5 bases from V and 5 bases from J, with 13 bases between. In DNA, the CDR3 is TGTGCCAGCAGCCCGGACAGTAACCACGAGCAGTACTTC. Translated, it gives CASSPDSNHEQYF.

In its sample, this clone was seen a few times. This CDR3 reads CASRTSGSYNEQFF. The CDR3 DNA reads TGTGCCAGCAGAACTAGCGGGAGCTACAATGAGCAGTTCTTC. The rearrangement links TRBV27 to TRBJ2-1, with 11 bases that match TRBD2. The CDR3 is 14 residues long. Trimming at V came to 6 bases and at J to 3 bases, leaving 1 base not matched to a gene. Germline assignment: CDR1 MNHEY and CDR2 SMNVEV (reference sequence).

This sequence joins TRBV5-6 and TRBJ2-3; TRBD2 matches at 8 bases. This CDR3 has 13 amino acids. Germline V gene lookup returns CDR1 SGHDT and CDR2 YYEEEE. V gave up 7 bases and J gave up 6 bases; unmatched junction bases: 7. The CDR3: CASESGGPDTQYF. The CDR3 DNA sequence: TGTGCCAGCGAGTCGGGGGGGCCCGATACGCAGTATTTT.

The rearrangement joins TRBV27 to TRBJ2-4; 8 nucleotides match TRBD2. Trimming cost V 2 bases and J 14 bases; bases outside gene matches: 20. The CDR3 length is 17 residues. Per germline, CDR1 MNHEY and CDR2 SMNVEV (reference sequence). CDR3 sequence: CASSLGTYGASGQAEYF. In DNA form, the CDR3 reads TGTGCCAGCAGTTTAGGCACATACGGAGCTAGCGGGCAGGCGGAGTACTTC.

The chain has TRBV19 and TRBJ2-1; D possibly corresponds to TRBD2 (6 bases). The germline V gene encodes CDR1 LNHDA and CDR2 SQIVND (reference sequence). Trimming removed 4 bases at V and 7 bases at J, with 20 bases between. This CDR3 contains 16 residues. The CDR3 here is CASSSPSEYIRNEQFF. The CDR3 nucleotides read TGTGCCAGTAGTAGCCCTAGCGAGTATATTCGGAATGAGCAGTTCTTC.

The J gene is TRBJ2-7, the V gene TRBV12-5; TRBD2 matches 9 bases. Per germline, CDR1 LGHNT and CDR2 FRNRAP. V lost 4 bases and J lost 1; bases outside the gene matches: 5. The CDR3 extends over 15 amino acids. The CDR3 nucleotides read TGTGCTAGTGGTTCGTTAGCGGGAGCGTCCTACGAGCAGTACTTC. Translation gives CASGSLAGASYEQYF.

The chain combines TRBV30 with TRBJ1-5; TRBD1 agrees at 8 bases. The V gene's germline CDR1 is GTSNPN and CDR2 SVGIG (reference sequence). There are 15 residues in the CDR3. The trim removed 3 bases at V and 0 bases at J, leaving 4 bases unmatched. CDR3 protein: CAWRTGQGSNQPQHF. In DNA, the CDR3 is TGTGCCTGGAGGACAGGACAGGGTAGCAATCAGCCCCAGCATTTT.

This chain joins TRBV6-1 and TRBJ2-7, with TRBD1 identical over 8 bases. Germline trimming cut 10 bases from V and 3 bases from J; bases unmatched to any gene: 11. Germline loops: CDR1 MNHNS, CDR2 SASEGT. The CDR3 spans 14 residues. In DNA, the CDR3 is TGTGCCACCAGAGCAAGGGACAGGCACTACGAGCAGTACTTC. The encoded protein is CATRARDRHYEQYF.